Shown below are 21 T cell receptor beta chains from a single sample sequenced in a study of CD8 T cells in ankylosing spondylitis. TCRdb used MiXCR to reprocess the 5' RACE reads, holding one entry per CDR3 protein. The profile covers about 52,000 distinct CDR3 sequences, with 7.4% appearing a single time and around 8.5% taken by the ten largest. The sample was blood, either unsorted or a sorted T cell fraction (not recorded which). These receptor sequences come from a female donor with ankylosing spondylitis or in good health (not recorded which).

This clonotype was picked up many times. The chain has TRBV24-1 and TRBJ2-3, with D possibly matching TRBD1 (6 bases). The CDR3 is 15 amino acids. Germline-derived CDR1 and CDR2 are KGHDR and SFDVKD. Trimming left V 5 bases short and J 1 base short, with 12 bases between. The CDR3 DNA follows: TGTGCCACCAGTGCTCGACAGGCCCGCACAGATACGCAGTATTTT. It translates to CATSARQARTDTQYF.

This clonotype was counted at least ten times. This chain joins TRBV20-1 and TRBJ2-3; the D is unclear. This CDR3 region has 11 residues. Deletions cut 6 bases from V and 4 bases from J, with 8 bases between. Germline CDR1 DFQATT, CDR2 SNEGSKA (reference sequence). As DNA, the CDR3 is TGCAGTGCCCTATTTTCAGATACGCAGTATTTT. Translation gives CSALFSDTQYF.

This clonotype came up many times. The J gene is TRBJ1-1, the V gene TRBV7-8, with D unresolved. V was shortened by 1 base and J by 2 bases, with 8 bases between the two germline ends. This CDR3 contains 14 residues. Germline V gives CDR1 SGHVS, CDR2 FQNEAQ. The DNA for the CDR3 is TGTGCCAGCAGCTTAGGATCGGCAAACACTGAAGCTTTCTTT. Translating gives CASSLGSANTEAFF.

At least ten counts were recorded for this clonotype. V is TRBV9 and J is TRBJ1-4; no reliable D call. The CDR3 totals 15 residues. The V gene lost 0 bases and the J gene lost 8 bases, with 14 bases spanning the gap. Germline values: CDR1 SGDLS, CDR2 YYNGEE. The CDR3 region is CASSVDPTAGEKLFF. The CDR3 bases are TGTGCCAGCAGCGTAGATCCAACAGCCGGGGAAAAACTGTTTTTT.

The sample holds many counts of this clonotype. The chain uses TRBV5-1 and TRBJ1-5; D unclear. V was cut by 0 bases and J by 5 bases, with 9 bases left in between. Germline loops: CDR1 SGHRS, CDR2 YFSETQ. The CDR3 is 14 amino acids. In DNA form, the CDR3 reads TGCGCCAGCAGCTTGGGATTTGGGTATCAGCCCCAGCATTTT. The encoded protein is CASSLGFGYQPQHF.

This clonotype was counted at least ten times. This rearrangement joins TRBV7-8 to TRBJ1-3; D may be TRBD1 (5 bases). The CDR3 totals 16 residues. Germline CDR1 is SGHVS and CDR2 is FQNEAQ. V was pared by 1 base and J by 1 base, with 11 bases between. DNA for the CDR3: TGTGCCAGCAGCTTAGTTTTAAGGGGTTCTGGAAACACCATATATTTT. This sequence encodes CASSLVLRGSGNTIYF. The full variable domain, in which reference TRBV7-8 and TRBJ1-3 provide the parts outside the CDR3, is GAGVSQSPRYKVAKRGQDVALRCDPISGHVSLFWYQQALGQGPEFLTYFQNEAQLDKSGLPSDRFFAERPEGSVSTLKIQRTQQEDSAVYLCASSLVLRGSGNTIYFGEGSWLTVV.

This clonotype has a handful of counts. The chain employs TRBV5-1 and TRBJ2-3; TRBD2 matches at 12 bases. V trimming: 1 base; J trimming: 9 bases; junction bases outside the gene matches: 3. The length of the CDR3 is 14 residues. Germline CDR1 is SGHRS and CDR2 is YFSETQ. CDR3 nucleotides: TGCGCCAGCAGCTTGCCTAGCGGGGGGGCCACGCAGTATTTT. This sequence encodes CASSLPSGGATQYF. Complete variable domain (other parts from reference TRBV5-1 and TRBJ2-3): KAGVTQTPRYLIKTRGQQVTLSCSPISGHRSVSWYQQTPGQGLQFLFEYFSETQRNKGNFPGRFSGRQFSNSRSEMNVSTLELGDSALYLCASSLPSGGATQYFGPGTRLTVL.

This clonotype appeared a few times. The V gene is TRBV3-1, the J gene TRBJ2-3, with 11 bases lining up with TRBD2. Germline V gene sequence: CDR1 LGHDT, CDR2 YNNKEL (reference sequence). The CDR3 runs to 19 residues. V shed 11 bases and J 0 bases; nucleotides not matched to a gene: 19. The CDR3 sequence is CAFSLPRLAGTLSTDTQYF. The CDR3 DNA reads TGTGCCTTCAGTTTGCCCCGACTAGCGGGGACCCTTAGCACAGATACGCAGTATTTT.

This clonotype has a count of ten or more. The chain uses TRBV15 and TRBJ2-1, with 8 bases lining up with TRBD2. This CDR3 is built from 15 residues. From germline, CDR1 is LNHNV and CDR2 YYDKDF (reference sequence). The V and J ends lost 3 bases and 6 bases, in that order; junction bases with no gene match: 7. Here the CDR3 DNA reads TGTGCCACCAGCAGGGCCGGGACTAGTTCCAATGAGCAGTTCTTC. Protein product: CATSRAGTSSNEQFF.

Ten or more counts support this clonotype. The chain carries TRBV5-1 and TRBJ2-1, with unresolved D. Germline V CDR1 and CDR2: SGHRS, YFSETQ. The CDR3 consists of 15 residues. V dropped 0 bases and J dropped 5 bases, with 12 bases sitting between them. This chain's CDR3 is CASSLGSSQDNEQFF. As DNA, the CDR3 is TGCGCCAGCAGCTTGGGCTCCAGTCAGGACAATGAGCAGTTCTTC. The full variable domain, its missing parts supplied by reference TRBV5-1 and TRBJ2-1, is KAGVTQTPRYLIKTRGQQVTLSCSPISGHRSVSWYQQTPGQGLQFLFEYFSETQRNKGNFPGRFSGRQFSNSRSEMNVSTLELGDSALYLCASSLGSSQDNEQFFGPGTRLTVL.

This clonotype has ten or more counts. The rearrangement uses TRBV6-1 and TRBJ1-5; TRBD1 might be the D (6 bases). Per germline, CDR1 MNHNS and CDR2 SASEGT. Trimming left V 9 bases short and J 0 bases short, with 12 bases between. The CDR3 totals 14 residues. The CDR3 DNA reads TGTGCCAGTGCGGACAGTCATAGCAATCAGCCCCAGCATTTT. Translation gives CASADSHSNQPQHF.

This clonotype was seen many times. This rearrangement joins TRBV4-3 to TRBJ1-2, with TRBD1 as a possible D gene (5 bases). Germline CDR1 is LGHNA and CDR2 is YSLEER. The CDR3 has 15 amino acids. Trimming took 3 bases from V and 4 from J, leaving 15 bases between them. The CDR3 here is CASSHPGRDGYGYTF. DNA for the CDR3: TGCGCCAGCAGCCATCCCGGGAGGGACGGCTATGGCTACACCTTC.

Many counts were recorded for this clonotype. The chain carries TRBV29-1 and TRBJ2-7; D perhaps matches TRBD2 (5 bases). The V end lost 6 bases, the J end lost 0 bases, and 12 bases lay between the germline ends. The CDR3 consists of 13 residues. Germline V gene sequence: CDR1 SQVTM, CDR2 ANQGSEA. The CDR3 DNA reads as TGCAGCGTCATATTGACTACCTCCTACGAGCAGTACTTC. The encoded protein is CSVILTTSYEQYF.

This chain links TRBV11-1 with TRBJ2-5; possibly TRBD2 for D (6 bases). Per the germline V gene, CDR1 is SGHAT and CDR2 is FQDESV (reference sequence). The CDR3 extends over 14 amino acids. V lost 2 bases to trimming and J lost 3 bases, with 10 bases between them. In DNA, the CDR3 is TGTGCCAGCAGCTTACCCCGGGGGAAAGAGACCCAGTACTTC. Its translation: CASSLPRGKETQYF.

The sample holds many counts of this clonotype. V and J are TRBV6-1 and TRBJ1-4; maybe TRBD1 (6 bases). V dropped 8 bases and J dropped 0 bases, with 22 bases sitting between them. The CDR3 contains 18 residues. From germline, CDR1 is MNHNS and CDR2 SASEGT. The CDR3 coding sequence is TGTGCCAGCGAATACGACGGGGGCAGGGTTGCAACTAATGAAAAACTGTTTTTT. It is translated as CASEYDGGRVATNEKLFF.

In this sample, this clonotype turned up many times. The J gene is TRBJ2-3, the V gene TRBV4-2; D is possibly TRBD1 or TRBD2 (6 bases each). This CDR3 region has 14 residues. Trimming removed 7 bases at V and 4 bases at J, with 15 bases between. Germline V gene sequence: CDR1 LGHNA, CDR2 YNFKEQ. The CDR3 loop is CASTQTGGADTQYF. The CDR3 DNA reads as TGTGCCAGCACCCAGACAGGCGGGGCAGATACGCAGTATTTT.

This clonotype has a count of ten or more. V and J are TRBV7-8 and TRBJ2-2, with 13 bases fitting TRBD2. V trimming: 5 bases; J trimming: 5 bases; junction bases outside the gene matches: 8. The CDR3 contains 17 residues. Per germline, CDR1 SGHVS and CDR2 FQNEAQ. The CDR3 DNA follows: TGTGCCAGCAGCAAGGGACTAGCGGGGTATACTACCGGGGAGCTGTTTTTT. Its translation: CASSKGLAGYTTGELFF.

This clonotype was seen at least ten times. The chain has TRBV5-1 and TRBJ2-2; TRBD2 might be the D (5 bases). V was clipped by 6 bases and J by 0 bases, with 12 bases between them. There are 15 residues in the CDR3. Germline V gene data show CDR1 as SGHRS and CDR2 as YFSETQ. The CDR3 loop is CASTLAAANTGELFF. CDR3 nucleotides: TGCGCCAGCACCCTAGCCGCTGCGAACACCGGGGAGCTGTTTTTT.

The chain employs TRBV7-2 and TRBJ2-7; 11 bases are shared with TRBD2. The CDR3 sequence is 15 residues long. Germline V gene sequence: CDR1 SGHTA, CDR2 FQGNSA. V lost 6 bases, J lost 5 bases, and 9 bases stayed unmatched. CDR3 loop: CASRPLGLAANEQYV. CDR3 coding DNA: TGTGCCAGCAGGCCCCTGGGACTAGCGGCGAACGAGCAGTACGTC.

This clonotype was detected many times. This chain links TRBV20-1 with TRBJ1-2, with 9 bases that match TRBD1. This CDR3 comprises 15 residues. Germline values: CDR1 DFQATT, CDR2 SNEGSKA (reference sequence). With 5 bases clipped from V and 3 bases from J, the junction kept 10 bases outside the gene matches. The DNA for the CDR3 is TGCAGTGCTGGGACGGGACAGGGATTTGACTATGGCTACACCTTC. As protein: CSAGTGQGFDYGYTF.

This clonotype was observed a few times. The gene calls are TRBV29-1 and TRBJ2-3; 7 bases are shared with TRBD1. The CDR3 runs to 13 residues. CDR1 is SQVTM, CDR2 ANQGSEA, per germline. The V gene end was trimmed by 3 bases and the J gene end by 0 bases; junction bases not matched to a gene: 0. Here the CDR3 reads CSVEGQSTDTQYF. CDR3 DNA: TGCAGCGTTGAGGGACAGAGCACAGATACGCAGTATTTT.